This paragraph covers one T cell receptor (beta chain) sequence. Its antigen is not known. The data were obtained in a study of shared clonotypes between healthy human individuals. Study findings and constraints: Specimens sampled were limited to blood, with tissue repertoires likely differing. All-four-donor shared clonotypes had higher generation probabilities than non-shared clonotypes did.

This CDR3 region has 17 residues. With 4 bases clipped from V and 9 bases from J, the junction kept 19 bases outside the gene matches. In germline, CDR1 is SGHDT, CDR2 YYEEEE. Assay used: immunoSEQ multiplex PCR; TCRdb lists only in-frame clones, some missing. The sample has about 2.3 million clones, approximately 90% seen once. CD4+ cell separation produced CD45RA+ naive and CD45RA-negative memory subsets. The specimen sequenced was naive CD4+ T cells from PBMCs. The subset here: CD45RA+ positively selected. The chain recombines TRBV5-6 with TRBJ1-2; 9 positions agree with TRBD1. The TCR originated in a young man in good health. Some clones in this sample may be carry-over from other donors' samples. CDR3 bases: TGTGCCAGCAGCCCGGAGTACAGGGGGCTTTCATCCGCTCGCTACACCTTC. Translating it yields CASSPEYRGLSSARYTF. The whole variable domain, filled in from reference TRBV5-6 and TRBJ1-2, reads DAGVTQSPTHLIKTRGQQVTLRCSPKSGHDTVSWYQQALGQGPQFIFQYYEEEERQRGNFPDRFSGHQFPNYSSELNVNALLLGDSALYLCASSPEYRGLSSARYTFGSGTRLTVV.